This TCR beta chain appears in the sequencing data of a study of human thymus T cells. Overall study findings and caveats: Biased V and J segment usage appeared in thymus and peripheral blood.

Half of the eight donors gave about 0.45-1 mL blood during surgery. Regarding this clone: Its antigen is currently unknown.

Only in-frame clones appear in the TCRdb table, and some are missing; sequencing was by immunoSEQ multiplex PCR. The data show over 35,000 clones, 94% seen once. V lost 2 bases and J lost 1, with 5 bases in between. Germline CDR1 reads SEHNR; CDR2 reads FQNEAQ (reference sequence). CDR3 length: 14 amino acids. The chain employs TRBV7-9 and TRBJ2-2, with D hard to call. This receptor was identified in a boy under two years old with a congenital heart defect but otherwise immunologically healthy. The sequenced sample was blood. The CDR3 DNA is TGTGCCAGCAGCTTAAAACTGAACACCGGGGAGCTGTTTTTT. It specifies CASSLKLNTGELFF.